This T cell receptor (beta chain) was obtained from a study of blood T cell repertoires in COVID-19. Study-wide background: COVID-19 samples from acute and convalescent phases originated in the United States, Italy and Spain. Sources were T cells, B-cell-depleted T cells, or PBMCs; the material itself was cDNA or gDNA.

In the study's own analysis: Researchers report that nucleated cell counts were estimated from reference gene primer amplification. Sequencing was performed with immunoSEQ multiplex PCR; in TCRdb, only in-frame clones are kept and a portion is missing. That table is the source of V, J and clone size, and D and trimming were worked out from the DNA. This table has some 290,000 clones, around 90% appearing once. The CDR3 totals 15 residues. Germline lookup yields CDR1 SGHTA and CDR2 FQGNSA. V trimming: 3 bases; J trimming: 10 bases; junction bases outside the gene matches: 12. Patients of the Seattle cohort, enrolled during active infection, were followed longitudinally.

The specimen sequenced was peripheral blood. The gene calls are TRBV7-2 and TRBJ2-1; 7 nucleotides match TRBD2. The origin of this receptor is a woman in her forties with COVID-19, enrolled during active disease. In nucleotides, the CDR3 is TGTGCCAGCAGCTTTTTGAGGCTAGCGGTAGGGGAGCAGTTCTTC. Protein product: CASSFLRLAVGEQFF.